The 3 T cell receptor beta chains reported below all come from one sample, sequenced in a study of identical twins. TCRdb reprocessed the 5' RACE reads via MiXCR and lists one record per CDR3 protein. The sample lists 1.5 million to 2 million distinct CDR3 sequences; under 35% were seen once. The sequenced sample was cord blood. Every receptor here comes from a newborn girl in good health.

This clonotype has more than one count but fewer than ten. The chain carries TRBV5-1 and TRBJ1-1, with D unclear. The germline V and J ends were trimmed by 3 bases and 0 bases, with 12 bases remaining between them. CDR3 length equals 15 residues. Germline V lookup: CDR1 SGHRS, CDR2 YFSETQ. CDR3 coding DNA: TGCGCCAGCAGCTCGGACGGAGGCTTGAACACTGAAGCTTTCTTT. Amino acids: CASSSDGGLNTEAFF.

Only a few counts were recorded for this clonotype. The V and J genes are TRBV28 and TRBJ2-7, with D possibly TRBD2 on 6 matching bases. This CDR3 comprises 15 residues. Germline values: CDR1 MDHEN, CDR2 SYDVKM. Trimming left V 5 bases short and J 6 bases short, with 20 bases between. The CDR3 sequence is CASSPPGTWSSEQYF. The DNA of the CDR3 is TGTGCCAGCAGTCCCCCCGGGACTTGGTCTAGCGAGCAGTACTTC.

The chain has TRBV5-1 and TRBJ2-5; no clear D. This CDR3 comprises 15 residues. Germline CDR1 is SGHRS and CDR2 is YFSETQ. V lost 4 bases and J 1 base, leaving 14 bases between the germline ends. The CDR3 bases are TGCGCCAGCAGCGTGAATGGACGGCCCCAAGAGACCCAGTACTTC. Protein product: CASSVNGRPQETQYF.